Below, 18 T cell receptor beta chains from the same sample are listed, as sequenced in a study of monozygotic twins with inflammatory bowel disease. Using the 5' RACE reads, TCRdb records one entry per CDR3 protein without DNA. The table gives approximately 150,000 distinct CDR3 sequences; the top ten clones make up 6.5% to 9% of it. The specimen sequenced was blood. The receptors were gathered from a human donor with ulcerative colitis or Crohn's disease, or a healthy co-twin of an affected twin (not recorded which).

The chain combines TRBV5-1 with TRBJ2-4; the TRBD1 assignment by TCRdb is unverifiable without DNA. Germline CDR1 and CDR2: SGHRS and YFSETQ. The CDR3 covers 14 residues. The CDR3 here is CASSLPDRQNIQYF.

J is TRBJ2-5 and V is TRBV5-1; the D call from TCRdb, TRBD1, cannot be confirmed without DNA. The CDR3 is made up of 14 amino acids. CDR1 is SGHRS, CDR2 YFSETQ, per germline. The CDR3 spells CASSLGRVPPDQYF.

This rearrangement joins TRBV27 to TRBJ1-5; without DNA, the TCRdb call of TRBD1 cannot be checked. CDR3 length equals 14 residues. Germline loops: CDR1 MNHEY, CDR2 SMNVEV (reference sequence). CDR3 amino acids: CASRSRGGNQPQHF.

The chain is built from TRBV28 and TRBJ1-5. The CDR3 loop spans 13 amino acids. Looked up from germline, CDR1 is MDHEN and CDR2 is SYDVKM. The CDR3 loop reads CASRIESDGPQHF. Full variable domain (missing parts from reference TRBV28 and TRBJ1-5): DVKVTQSSRYLVKRTGEKVFLECVQDMDHENMFWYRQDPGLGLRLIYFSYDVKMKEKGDIPEGYSVSREKKERFSLILESASTNQTSMYLCASRIESDGPQHFGDGTRLSIL.

The chain couples TRBV20-1 to TRBJ1-2; TCRdb indicates TRBD1, and absent DNA this call remains unverified. Germline CDR1 DFQATT, CDR2 SNEGSKA (reference sequence). The CDR3 is made up of 16 amino acids. CDR3 residues: CSARARQGNTNYGYTF.

The chain has TRBV2 and TRBJ2-1. Germline assignment: CDR1 SNHLY and CDR2 FYNNEI. This CDR3 contains 11 residues. This chain's CDR3 is CASKPTGEQFF.

The chain is built from TRBV14 and TRBJ2-2; TCRdb picks TRBD1, but there is no DNA to check that call. Germline CDR1 is SGHDN and CDR2 is FVKESK. The length of the CDR3 is 16 residues. CDR3 residues: CASSHTGGWNTGELFF.

The rearrangement uses TRBV7-9 and TRBJ2-3. Germline loops: CDR1 SEHNR, CDR2 FQNEAQ (reference sequence). The CDR3 is made up of 13 amino acids. This CDR3 reads CVLGVSGTDTQYF.

The V gene is TRBV20-1, the J gene TRBJ2-7; no DNA is available, so the TRBD1 call from TCRdb remains unchecked. This CDR3 is 13 amino acids long. From germline, CDR1 is DFQATT and CDR2 SNEGSKA (reference sequence). This chain's CDR3 is CSAPRDGPYEQYF.

The chain joins TRBV7-6 to TRBJ2-1. The CDR3 loop spans 13 amino acids. Germline lookup yields CDR1 SGHVS and CDR2 FNYEAQ. CDR3 sequence reads: CASSLVGGDEQFF.

The chain couples TRBV4-3 to TRBJ2-7. From germline, CDR1 is LGHNA and CDR2 YSLEER. This CDR3 region has 17 residues. The CDR3 sequence is CASSQNWVGGSSYEQYF.

The V gene is TRBV12-3 or TRBV12-4, the J gene TRBJ1-5; the TCRdb call, TRBD1, lacks DNA for checking. The CDR3 has 14 amino acids. CDR3 residues: CASSSLTGGRPQHF.

The chain carries TRBV7-9 and TRBJ2-7; TCRdb selects TRBD1, and the lack of DNA leaves this call unchecked. CDR3 length: 16 amino acids. Germline V gene lookup returns CDR1 SEHNR and CDR2 FQNEAQ (reference sequence). The CDR3 reads CASIIPGRKVKYEQYF.

The chain is built from TRBV6-2 or TRBV6-3 and TRBJ2-4; no DNA is available, so the TRBD2 call from TCRdb remains unchecked. In germline, CDR1 is MNHEY, CDR2 SVGEGT. This CDR3 is 22 amino acids long. The CDR3: CASSYSSGTSGRGSLVKNIQYF.

The chain is built from TRBV20-1 and TRBJ2-5; lacking DNA, the TRBD2 call made by TCRdb goes unchecked. From germline, CDR1 is DFQATT and CDR2 SNEGSKA (reference sequence). The length of the CDR3 is 15 residues. The CDR3 spells CSASVTTSFWETQYF.

The chain carries TRBV14 and TRBJ1-4. Germline lookup yields CDR1 SGHDN and CDR2 FVKESK. CDR3 length: 15 amino acids. CDR3 region: CASSPTVAVNEKLFF. The full variable domain, rest sourced from reference TRBV14 and TRBJ1-4, is EAGVTQFPSHSVIEKGQTVTLRCDPISGHDNLYWYRRVMGKEIKFLLHFVKESKQDESGMPNNRFLAERTGGTYSTLKVQPAELEDSGVYFCASSPTVAVNEKLFFGSGTQLSVL.

The chain combines TRBV18 with TRBJ2-3. The CDR3 extends over 14 amino acids. The germline V gene has CDR1 KGHSH and CDR2 LQKENI. CDR3 region: CASSPLYGENTQYF.

CDR3 amino acids: CAISATYEQYF. The gene calls are TRBV10-3 and TRBJ2-7. The germline CDR1 and CDR2 sequences are ENHRY and SYGVKD. The CDR3 is 11 residues long.